The 23 T cell receptor beta chains below come from one sample, sequenced in a study of cytomegalovirus exposure and HLA in healthy donors. Assay used: immunoSEQ multiplex PCR; TCRdb lists only in-frame clones, some missing. The sample shows about 130,000 clones, 90% of them seen only once. Material for sequencing was PBMCs. The origin of the receptors is a young woman in good health and CMV-seropositive.

This clone was recorded only once. The J gene is TRBJ2-5, the V gene TRBV5-4, with TRBD1 identical over 12 bases. The V and J ends lost 4 bases and 3 bases, in that order; junction bases with no gene match: 7. Germline CDR1 is SGHNT and CDR2 is YYREEE (reference sequence). This CDR3 contains 16 residues. The CDR3 reads CASSAGQGAGEETQYF. For the CDR3, the DNA is TGTGCCAGCAGCGCGGGACAGGGGGCGGGGGAAGAGACCCAGTACTTC.

The DNA of the CDR3 is TGCGCCAGCAGCACGCGGACAGGGGCGAGTGAAAAACTGTTTTTT. Its protein product is CASSTRTGASEKLFF. The gene calls are TRBV5-1 and TRBJ1-4, with 9 positions matching TRBD1. The CDR3 loop spans 15 amino acids. J was trimmed by 7 bases and V by 4 bases; bases with no gene match: 8. Germline CDR1 is SGHRS and CDR2 is YFSETQ.

CDR3 residues: CASSPAGEREQFF. CDR3 DNA: TGTGCCAGCAGCCCCGCGGGGGAACGAGAGCAGTTCTTC. V is TRBV7-9 and J is TRBJ2-1; 7 nucleotides match TRBD2. Unmatched junction bases numbered 8, after V lost 5 bases and J lost 10 bases. Germline CDR1 reads SEHNR; CDR2 reads FQNEAQ (reference sequence). CDR3 length: 13 residues.

In DNA, the CDR3 is TGTGCCAGCAGCTCGGCAGGGTACACTGAAGCTTTCTTT. It is translated as CASSSAGYTEAFF. The chain links TRBV13 to TRBJ1-1, with D perhaps matching TRBD1 (5 bases). CDR3 size: 13 residues. V was clipped by 4 bases and J by 3 bases, with 9 bases between them. Germline CDR1 PRHDT, CDR2 FYEKMQ (reference sequence). The full variable domain, rest sourced from reference TRBV13 and TRBJ1-1, is AAGVIQSPRHLIKEKRETATLKCYPIPRHDTVYWYQQGPGQDPQFLISFYEKMQSDKGSIPDRFSAQQFSDYHSELNMSSLELGDSALYFCASSSAGYTEAFFGQGTRLTVV.

This chain links TRBV29-1 with TRBJ2-2; D possibly corresponds to TRBD1 (6 bases). V lost 0 bases to trimming and J lost 3 bases, with 14 bases between them. CDR1 and CDR2 from the germline V gene are SQVTM and ANQGSEA. This CDR3 has 16 amino acids. CDR3 DNA sequence: TGCAGCGTTGAAGACCAAACAGGGTCGCACACCGGGGAGCTGTTTTTT. Its protein is CSVEDQTGSHTGELFF.

This clone showed up just a few times. The V gene is TRBV6-1, the J gene TRBJ1-5; the D gene is possibly TRBD1 (6 bases). Germline CDR1 is MNHNS and CDR2 is SASEGT. V was shortened by 7 bases and J by 6 bases, with 16 bases between the two germline ends. The CDR3 runs 14 residues. The CDR3 is CASTAQGRGQPQHF. The DNA of the CDR3 is TGTGCCAGCACGGCACAGGGAAGGGGTCAGCCCCAGCATTTT.

The rearrangement links TRBV5-1 to TRBJ2-1, with D perhaps matching TRBD2 (5 bases). With 4 bases removed from V and 12 bases from J, the gap between germline ends came to 14 bases. Germline V gives CDR1 SGHRS, CDR2 YFSETQ. This CDR3 has 12 amino acids. CDR3 region: CASSAYREGQFF. The CDR3 coding sequence is TGCGCCAGCAGCGCATACCGGGAAGGGCAGTTCTTC.

This chain connects TRBV10-3 to TRBJ2-7; 10 positions agree with TRBD1. The V segment lost 7 bases and the J segment 4 bases; nucleotides outside the gene matches: 1. CDR3 size: 12 residues. From germline, CDR1 is ENHRY and CDR2 SYGVKD. This CDR3 is CAIKGQGYEQYF. CDR3 DNA: TGTGCCATCAAGGGACAGGGGTACGAGCAGTACTTC.

The CDR3 spells CASSLLGRAGTEAFF. CDR3 nucleotide sequence: TGTGCCAGCAGCTTACTCGGTCGGGCGGGGACTGAAGCTTTCTTT. The chain has TRBV7-2 and TRBJ1-1; D ambiguous. Germline V gene sequence: CDR1 SGHTA, CDR2 FQGNSA. The V gene lost 2 bases and the J gene lost 5 bases, with 15 bases spanning the gap. There are 15 residues in the CDR3.

J is TRBJ2-1 and V is TRBV14; the match to TRBD2 covers 7 bases. Trimming cost V 3 bases and J 5 bases; bases outside gene matches: 7. From germline, CDR1 is SGHDN and CDR2 FVKESK. CDR3 length: 15 residues. CDR3: CASSQPGLPNNEQFF. The CDR3 DNA reads TGTGCCAGCAGCCAGCCGGGACTACCCAACAATGAGCAGTTCTTC. Combining the CDR3 with reference TRBV14 and TRBJ2-1 gives the whole variable domain EAGVTQFPSHSVIEKGQTVTLRCDPISGHDNLYWYRRVMGKEIKFLLHFVKESKQDESGMPNNRFLAERTGGTYSTLKVQPAELEDSGVYFCASSQPGLPNNEQFFGPGTRLTVL.

V usage is TRBV7-3 and J usage is TRBJ2-5; weak D call: TRBD1 (5 bases). Trimming cost V 5 bases and J 1 base, with 17 bases left between them. The germline gives CDR1 SGHTA, CDR2 FQGTGA. This CDR3 is 16 amino acids long. The CDR3 is CASSLPPADSQETQYF. The DNA for the CDR3 is TGTGCCAGCAGCCTACCACCTGCAGACAGCCAAGAGACCCAGTACTTC.

This clone was recorded only once. The chain employs TRBV4-1 and TRBJ2-1; TRBD2 aligns across 10 bases. V lost 5 bases to trimming and J lost 7 bases; unmatched junction nucleotides: 8. Germline lookup yields CDR1 MGHRA and CDR2 YSYEKL. The CDR3 extends over 15 amino acids. The CDR3 DNA sequence: TGCGCCAGCAGCAACCAGCGGGGGGGCTGGAATGAGCAGTTCTTC. Its translation is CASSNQRGGWNEQFF.

The chain carries TRBV9 and TRBJ2-5; D perhaps matches TRBD1 (5 bases). V gave up 0 bases and J gave up 5 bases, with 14 bases separating them. Germline V CDR1 and CDR2: SGDLS, YYNGEE. This CDR3 has 15 residues. The CDR3 loop reads CASSVEPGQRETQYF. The CDR3 region has the DNA TGTGCCAGCAGCGTAGAGCCAGGGCAGAGGGAGACCCAGTACTTC.

A single count supports this clone. V gene TRBV2 combines with J gene TRBJ2-5; 11 positions match TRBD2. With V trimmed by 5 bases and J by 5 bases, 4 bases remained unmatched. The length of the CDR3 is 14 residues. Germline loops: CDR1 SNHLY, CDR2 FYNNEI. DNA of the CDR3: TGTGCCAGCAGTTTTCTAGCGGGGGGCGAGACCCAGTACTTC. Translation gives CASSFLAGGETQYF.

V gene TRBV5-1 combines with J gene TRBJ2-5; 10 positions agree with TRBD1. The CDR3 loop spans 15 amino acids. CDR1 SGHRS and CDR2 YFSETQ come from the germline V gene. V shed 4 bases, J shed 5 bases, and the junction held 8 bases outside the gene matches. As DNA, the CDR3 is TGCGCCAGCAGCCCACAGACAGGGGGCCAGGAGACCCAGTACTTC. This translates into CASSPQTGGQETQYF. The full variable domain, its missing parts supplied by reference TRBV5-1 and TRBJ2-5, is KAGVTQTPRYLIKTRGQQVTLSCSPISGHRSVSWYQQTPGQGLQFLFEYFSETQRNKGNFPGRFSGRQFSNSRSEMNVSTLELGDSALYLCASSPQTGGQETQYFGPGTRLLVL.

The rearrangement joins TRBV4-1 to TRBJ2-1; D not certain. Trimming shortened V by 6 bases and J by 5 bases, and 17 bases separated the two germline ends. The CDR3 covers 15 residues. Germline lookup yields CDR1 MGHRA and CDR2 YSYEKL. CDR3 region: CASSPRGPPDNEQFF. CDR3 in DNA: TGCGCCAGCAGTCCGCGAGGCCCCCCCGACAATGAGCAGTTCTTC.

V usage is TRBV14 and J usage is TRBJ1-2; D remains ambiguous. The length of the CDR3 is 16 residues. In germline, CDR1 is SGHDN, CDR2 FVKESK. V was shortened by 1 base and J by 7 bases, with 19 bases between the two germline ends. Written as DNA, the CDR3 is TGTGCCAGCAGCCAAGGATCCCCTCGAAGCCGTCTTGGCTACACCTTC. Its translation: CASSQGSPRSRLGYTF.

This clone was picked up one time. The genes are TRBV5-4 and TRBJ1-1; unclear D gene. CDR1 and CDR2 (germline): SGHNT, YYREEE (reference sequence). Trimming took off 4 bases at V and 2 bases at J, with 18 bases between the two ends. This CDR3 spans 16 amino acids. CDR3 in amino acids: CASSEGPIRRNTEAFF. DNA of the CDR3: TGTGCCAGCAGCGAGGGCCCAATTAGGAGAAACACTGAAGCTTTCTTT.

The V gene is TRBV5-6, the J gene TRBJ1-5; D is uncertain. The CDR3 runs 15 residues. V was shortened by 5 bases and J by 3 bases, with 15 bases between the two germline ends. Germline V CDR1 and CDR2: SGHDT, YYEEEE. The CDR3, as DNA: TGTGCCAGCAGTTCCCTGCGAGGGAACAATCAGCCCCAGCATTTT. Translating gives CASSSLRGNNQPQHF.

The chain employs TRBV5-8 and TRBJ2-7; unclear D gene. The V gene lost 4 bases and the J gene lost 3 bases, with 5 bases spanning the gap. The length of the CDR3 is 11 residues. Germline CDR1 SGHTS, CDR2 YDEGEE. CDR3 sequence reads: CASSRIYEQYF. DNA of the CDR3: TGTGCCAGCAGCCGTATCTACGAGCAGTACTTC.

The chain carries TRBV6-5 and TRBJ1-2; D may be TRBD1 (6 bases). This CDR3 has 15 amino acids. Trimming pared 7 bases from V and 6 bases from J, leaving 21 bases between. CDR1 is MNHEY, CDR2 SVGAGI, per germline. CDR3 bases: TGTGCCAGCACTCCCTCCGACAGGTATCACGATGGCTACACCTTC. It encodes CASTPSDRYHDGYTF.

The chain links TRBV18 to TRBJ1-1, with a weak D call TRBD1 (5 bases). Trimming removed 5 bases at V and 3 bases at J, with 10 bases between. The CDR3 spans 13 residues. The germline gives CDR1 KGHSH, CDR2 LQKENI. The CDR3 region is CASSNTGDTEAFF. As DNA, the CDR3 is TGTGCCAGCTCAAACACAGGAGACACTGAAGCTTTCTTT.

The CDR3 loop reads CASSLDGQNTEAFF. The CDR3 DNA is TGTGCCAGCAGCTTAGATGGGCAGAACACTGAAGCTTTCTTT. V usage is TRBV11-3 and J usage is TRBJ1-1; unclear D gene. CDR1 is SGHNT and CDR2 is YENEEA in the germline V gene. V was cut by 0 bases and J by 1 base, with 6 bases left in between. This CDR3 has 14 residues.